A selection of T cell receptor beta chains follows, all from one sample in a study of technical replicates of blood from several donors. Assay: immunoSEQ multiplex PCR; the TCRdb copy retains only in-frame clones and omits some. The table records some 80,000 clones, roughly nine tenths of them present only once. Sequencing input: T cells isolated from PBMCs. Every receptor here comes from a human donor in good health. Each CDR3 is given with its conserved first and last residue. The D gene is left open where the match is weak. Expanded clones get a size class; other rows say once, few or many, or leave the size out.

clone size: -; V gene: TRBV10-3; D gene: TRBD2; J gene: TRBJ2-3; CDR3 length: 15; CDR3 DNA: TGTGCCATCACTGGGACTAGCGGATACACAGATACGCAGTATTTT; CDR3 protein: CAITGTSGYTDTQYF
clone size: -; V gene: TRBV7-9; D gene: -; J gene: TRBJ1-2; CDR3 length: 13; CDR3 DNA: TGTGCCAGCGCAAGAGGAGGAAACTATGGCTACACCTTC; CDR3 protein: CASARGGNYGYTF
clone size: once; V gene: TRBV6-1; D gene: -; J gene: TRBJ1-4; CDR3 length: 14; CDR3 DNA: TGTGCCAGCAACCCGGGGGGGGGTCTAGAAAAACTGTTTTTT; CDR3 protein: CASNPGGGLEKLFF
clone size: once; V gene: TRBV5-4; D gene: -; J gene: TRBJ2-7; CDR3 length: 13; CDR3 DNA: TGTGCCAGCAGCTTACAACGGGAAGACGAGCAGTACTTC; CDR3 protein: CASSLQREDEQYF
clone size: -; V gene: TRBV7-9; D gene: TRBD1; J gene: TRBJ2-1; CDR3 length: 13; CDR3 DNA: TGTGCCAGCAGCCCGGGACAGGGGTATGAGCAGTTCTTC; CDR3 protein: CASSPGQGYEQFF
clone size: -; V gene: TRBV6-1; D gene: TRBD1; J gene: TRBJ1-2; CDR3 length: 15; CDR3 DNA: TGTGCCAGCAGTTCCCGACAGGGGGCCAACTATGGCTACACCTTC; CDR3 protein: CASSSRQGANYGYTF
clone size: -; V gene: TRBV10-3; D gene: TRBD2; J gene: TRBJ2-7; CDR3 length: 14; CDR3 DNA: TGTGCCATCAGTGGGGGAGCGGGAGACCACGAGCAGTACTTC; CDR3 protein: CAISGGAGDHEQYF
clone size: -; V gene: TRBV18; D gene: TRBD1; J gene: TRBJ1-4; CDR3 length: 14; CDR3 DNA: TGTGCCAGCTCACCGACAGGGGGAACTGAAAAACTGTTTTTT; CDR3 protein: CASSPTGGTEKLFF
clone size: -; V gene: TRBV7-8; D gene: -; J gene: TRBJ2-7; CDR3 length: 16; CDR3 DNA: TGTGCCAGCAGTCCAATTATGGGGAGTCGGTCCTACGAGCAGTACTTC; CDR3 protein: CASSPIMGSRSYEQYF
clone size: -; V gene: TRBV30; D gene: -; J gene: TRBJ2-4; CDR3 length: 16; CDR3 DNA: TGTGCCTGGATCACCAGGGAGGAGTTAGCCAAAAACATTCAGTACTTC; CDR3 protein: CAWITREELAKNIQYF
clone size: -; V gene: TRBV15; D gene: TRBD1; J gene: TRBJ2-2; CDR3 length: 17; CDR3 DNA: TGTGCCACCAGCAGAGGCCCGACAGGGTTTGGCGCCGGGGAGCTGTTTTTT; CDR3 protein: CATSRGPTGFGAGELFF
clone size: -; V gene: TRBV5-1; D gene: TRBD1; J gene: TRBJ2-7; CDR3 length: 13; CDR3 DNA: TGCGCCAGCTCCGAAGGGGGCAGGTACGAGCAGTACTTC; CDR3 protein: CASSEGGRYEQYF
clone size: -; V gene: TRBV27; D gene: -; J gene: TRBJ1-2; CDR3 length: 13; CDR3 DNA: TGTGCCAGCAGATCCCACAATGACTATGGCTACACCTTC; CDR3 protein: CASRSHNDYGYTF
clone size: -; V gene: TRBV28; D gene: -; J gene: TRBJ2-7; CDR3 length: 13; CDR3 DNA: TGTGCCACCTGTACAGGAGATAGCTACGAGCAGTACTTC; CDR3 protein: CATCTGDSYEQYF
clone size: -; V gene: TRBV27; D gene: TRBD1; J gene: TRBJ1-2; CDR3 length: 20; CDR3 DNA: TGTGCCAGCAGTCTCTCTCTAAGGGCCTCCGGGACAGACAATTACTATGGCTACACCTTC; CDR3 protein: CASSLSLRASGTDNYYGYTF
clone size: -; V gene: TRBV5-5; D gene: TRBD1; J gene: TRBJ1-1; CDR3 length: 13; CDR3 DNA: TGTGCCAGCAGCTGGACAGGATTTAATGAAGCTTTCTTT; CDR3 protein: CASSWTGFNEAFF
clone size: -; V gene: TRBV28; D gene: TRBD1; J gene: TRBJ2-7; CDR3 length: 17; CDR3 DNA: TGTGCCAGCAGCGGCATGGAACAGGGGGCCAAGCGCTACGAGCAGTACTTC; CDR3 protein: CASSGMEQGAKRYEQYF
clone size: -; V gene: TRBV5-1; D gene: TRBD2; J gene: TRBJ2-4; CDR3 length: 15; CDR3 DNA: TGCGCCAGCAGCCCGGGAAGCGGGGGAGGGGACATTCAGTACTTC; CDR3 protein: CASSPGSGGGDIQYF
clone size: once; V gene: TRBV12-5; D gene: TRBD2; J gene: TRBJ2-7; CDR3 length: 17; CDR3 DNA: TGTGCTAGTGGTTTGGGACTAGCGGGAGGGCCGCCCTACGAGCAGTACTTC; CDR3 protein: CASGLGLAGGPPYEQYF
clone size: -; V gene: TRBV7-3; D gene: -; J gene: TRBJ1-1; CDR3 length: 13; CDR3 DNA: TGTGCCAGCAGATCAACAGCGAACACTGAAGCTTTCTTT; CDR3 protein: CASRSTANTEAFF
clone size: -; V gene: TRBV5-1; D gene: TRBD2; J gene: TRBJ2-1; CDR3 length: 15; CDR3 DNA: TGCGCCAGTGCGGAGGGGACTAGCGGGAGTGGTGAGCAGTTCTTC; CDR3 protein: CASAEGTSGSGEQFF
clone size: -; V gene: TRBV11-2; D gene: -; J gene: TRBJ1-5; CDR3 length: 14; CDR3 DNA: TGTGCCAGCAGCAGGGAGTATAGCAATCAGCCCCAGCATTTT; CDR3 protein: CASSREYSNQPQHF
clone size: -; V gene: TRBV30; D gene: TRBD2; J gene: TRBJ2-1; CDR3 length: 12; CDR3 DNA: TGTGCTCATCGTGGACTAGTCAATGAGCAGTTCTTC; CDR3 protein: CAHRGLVNEQFF
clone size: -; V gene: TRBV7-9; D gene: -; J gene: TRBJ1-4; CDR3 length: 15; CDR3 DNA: TGTGCCAGCCAGGCCTCTCGCCTTGGAGGCGAAAAACTGTTTTTT; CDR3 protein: CASQASRLGGEKLFF
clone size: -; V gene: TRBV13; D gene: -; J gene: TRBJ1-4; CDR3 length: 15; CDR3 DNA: TGTGCCAGCAGCTCCCGGGAGACCCGTAATGAAAAACTGTTTTTT; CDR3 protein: CASSSRETRNEKLFF
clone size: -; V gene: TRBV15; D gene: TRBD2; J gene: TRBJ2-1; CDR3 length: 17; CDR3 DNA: TGTGCCACCAGCAGAAAAATAGCGGGGCCCTCCTACAATGAGCAGTTCTTC; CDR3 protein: CATSRKIAGPSYNEQFF
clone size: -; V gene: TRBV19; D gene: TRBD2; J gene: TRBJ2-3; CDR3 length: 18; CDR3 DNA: TGTGCCAGTAAGCCTATTAGCGGGAGAGGAGTTGGGACAGATACGCAGTATTTT; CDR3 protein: CASKPISGRGVGTDTQYF
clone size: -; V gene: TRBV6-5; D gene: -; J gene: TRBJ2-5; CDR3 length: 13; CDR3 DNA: TGTGCCAGCATGAAGAATAGCGCCGAGACCCAGTACTTC; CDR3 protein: CASMKNSAETQYF
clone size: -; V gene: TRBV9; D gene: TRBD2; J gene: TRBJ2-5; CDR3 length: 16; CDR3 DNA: TGTGCCAGCAGCGTAGGAGCGGGGGGCGCGGGAGAGACCCAGTACTTC; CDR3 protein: CASSVGAGGAGETQYF
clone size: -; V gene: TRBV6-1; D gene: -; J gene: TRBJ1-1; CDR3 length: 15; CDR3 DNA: TGTGCCAGCACTTTCGCGGGGGGGCCGGGCACTGAAGCTTTCTTT; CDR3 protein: CASTFAGGPGTEAFF
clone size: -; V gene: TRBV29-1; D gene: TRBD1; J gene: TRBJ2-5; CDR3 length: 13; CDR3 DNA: TGCAGCACCCGACAGGGAAGGCAAGAGACCCAGTACTTC; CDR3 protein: CSTRQGRQETQYF
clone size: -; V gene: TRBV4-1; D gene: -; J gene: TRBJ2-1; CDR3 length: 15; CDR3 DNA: TGCGCCAGCAGCCAAGAGGACATACCCTACAATGAGCAGTTCTTC; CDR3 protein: CASSQEDIPYNEQFF
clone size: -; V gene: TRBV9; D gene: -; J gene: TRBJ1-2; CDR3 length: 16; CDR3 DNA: TGTGCCAGCAGCGCCAACTATCAGGGTCTGCTCTATGGCTACACCTTC; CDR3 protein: CASSANYQGLLYGYTF
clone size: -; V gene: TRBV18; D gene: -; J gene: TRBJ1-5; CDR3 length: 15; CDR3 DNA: TGTGCCAGCTCACCACTAGGAGGGGGCAATCAGCCCCAGCATTTT; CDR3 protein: CASSPLGGGNQPQHF
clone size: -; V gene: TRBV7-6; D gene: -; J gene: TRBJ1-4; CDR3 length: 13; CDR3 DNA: TGTGCCAGCAGCCCACCCGGGGGTGAAAAACTGTTTTTT; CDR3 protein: CASSPPGGEKLFF
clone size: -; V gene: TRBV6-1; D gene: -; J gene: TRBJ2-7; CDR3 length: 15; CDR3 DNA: TGTGCCAGCAGTGAAAGATGGGGGCTATTGGACGAGCAGTACTTC; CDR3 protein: CASSERWGLLDEQYF
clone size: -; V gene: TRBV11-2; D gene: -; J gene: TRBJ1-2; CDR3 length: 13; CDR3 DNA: TGTGCCAGCAGCTTAGGGGGGCCGTCCGGCTACACCTTC; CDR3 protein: CASSLGGPSGYTF
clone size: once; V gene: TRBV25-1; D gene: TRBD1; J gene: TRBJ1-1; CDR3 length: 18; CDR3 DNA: TGTGCCAGCAGTGAATTGCCAGGGGGGTTGTCGGGGAACACTGAAGCTTTCTTT; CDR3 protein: CASSELPGGLSGNTEAFF
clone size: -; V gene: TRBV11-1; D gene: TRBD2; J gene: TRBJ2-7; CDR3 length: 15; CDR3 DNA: TGTGCCAGCAGCTTACTCAGCGGGAGGAGGTACGAGCAGTACTTC; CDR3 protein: CASSLLSGRRYEQYF
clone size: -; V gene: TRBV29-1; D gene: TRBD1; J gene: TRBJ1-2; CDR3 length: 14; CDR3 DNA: TGCAGCGTTGTGCCCGGGACAGGGGCCTATGGCTACACCTTC; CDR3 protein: CSVVPGTGAYGYTF
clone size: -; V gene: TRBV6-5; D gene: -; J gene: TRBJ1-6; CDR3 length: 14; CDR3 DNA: TGTGCCAGCAGTTACTCAGGGGCGGATTCACCCCTCCACTTT; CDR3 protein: CASSYSGADSPLHF
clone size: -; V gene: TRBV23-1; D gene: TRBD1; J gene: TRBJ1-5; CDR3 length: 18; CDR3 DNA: TGCGCCAGCAGTCTTGATGGGCGGACAGGCCTTAGCAATCAGCCCCAGCATTTT; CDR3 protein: CASSLDGRTGLSNQPQHF
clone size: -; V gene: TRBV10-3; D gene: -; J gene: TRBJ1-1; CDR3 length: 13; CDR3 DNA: TGTGCCATCCTTGCAAACATGAACACTGAAGCTTTCTTT; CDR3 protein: CAILANMNTEAFF
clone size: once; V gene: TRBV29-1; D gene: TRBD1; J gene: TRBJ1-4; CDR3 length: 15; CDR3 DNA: TGCAGCGTTAGTGAGTCCGGGACAGTTAATGAAAAACTGTTTTTT; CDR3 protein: CSVSESGTVNEKLFF
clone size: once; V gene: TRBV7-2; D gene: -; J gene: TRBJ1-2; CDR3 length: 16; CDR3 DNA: TGTGCCAGCAGCAAGGACAACGGGTGGCAGCCCTATGGCTACACCTTC; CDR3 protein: CASSKDNGWQPYGYTF
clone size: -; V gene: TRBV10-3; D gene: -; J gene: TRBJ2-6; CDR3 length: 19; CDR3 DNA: TGTGCCATCAGGGGGCCCGGCCAGGGATTAGGAGCTGGGGCCAACGTCCTGACTTTC; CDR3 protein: CAIRGPGQGLGAGANVLTF
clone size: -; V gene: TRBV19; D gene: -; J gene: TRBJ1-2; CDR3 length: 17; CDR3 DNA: TGTGCCAGTACCCCTTCCCCAGTTAACCCCGCCACCTATGGCTACACCTTC; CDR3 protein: CASTPSPVNPATYGYTF
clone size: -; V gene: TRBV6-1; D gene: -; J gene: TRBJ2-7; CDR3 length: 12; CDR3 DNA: TGTGCCAGCAGGGCTTTTGATCTTAGCGGTTACTTC; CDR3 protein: CASRAFDLSGYF
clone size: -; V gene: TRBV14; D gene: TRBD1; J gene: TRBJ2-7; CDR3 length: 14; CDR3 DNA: TGTGCCAGCAGCCTACTGACAGGGCCCTACGAGCAGTACTTC; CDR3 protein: CASSLLTGPYEQYF
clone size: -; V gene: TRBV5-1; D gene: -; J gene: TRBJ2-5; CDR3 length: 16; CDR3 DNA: TGCGCCAGCAGCTTGGCCGGTGGAGGGCTTCAAGAGACCCAGTACTTC; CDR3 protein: CASSLAGGGLQETQYF
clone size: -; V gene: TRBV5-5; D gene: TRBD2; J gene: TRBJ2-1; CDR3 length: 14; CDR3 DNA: TGTGCCAGCAGCTTTCGTCGGGGGGACAATGAGCAGTTCTTC; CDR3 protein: CASSFRRGDNEQFF
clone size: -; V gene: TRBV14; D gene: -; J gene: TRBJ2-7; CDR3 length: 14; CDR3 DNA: TGTGCCAGCAGCCATCGAGGGGGGGCCCACGAGCAGTACTTC; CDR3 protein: CASSHRGGAHEQYF
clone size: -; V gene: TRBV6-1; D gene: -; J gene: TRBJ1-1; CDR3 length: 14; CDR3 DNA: TGTGCCAGCAGTGAGGCTGTTTGGAACACTGAAGCTTTCTTT; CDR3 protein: CASSEAVWNTEAFF